The 25 T cell receptor beta chains presented below share a single source sample, sequenced in a study of T cell changes during pregnancy in multiple sclerosis. Sequencing used immunoSEQ multiplex PCR; TCRdb keeps in-frame clones, though not all of them. The sample holds 60,000 to 75,000 clones, roughly 93% seen once. This material consisted of peripheral blood, taken in the third trimester of pregnancy. These receptors all stem from a female donor with multiple sclerosis, enrolled in a pregnancy study.

The chain uses TRBV25-1 and TRBJ2-3; 9 positions match TRBD2. The CDR3 is 15 residues long. Germline assignment: CDR1 MGHDK and CDR2 SYGVNS. The trim removed 2 bases at V and 3 bases at J, leaving 3 bases unmatched. The CDR3 DNA sequence: TGTGCCAGCAGTGAAGCGGGGGGGCATACAGATACGCAGTATTTT. This encodes CASSEAGGHTDTQYF.

CDR3 nucleotides: TGTGCCAGCAGCTTAGAGCGCAATCAGCCCCAGCATTTT. Protein sequence: CASSLERNQPQHF. The J gene is TRBJ1-5, the V gene TRBV7-3; no clear D gene. V shed 2 bases and J shed 2 bases, with 4 bases lying between them. Germline V CDR1 and CDR2: SGHTA, FQGTGA. This CDR3 contains 13 residues.

The J gene is TRBJ2-5, the V gene TRBV15; D is unclear. The V and J ends lost 8 bases and 4 bases respectively, with 17 bases between them. The germline CDR1 and CDR2 sequences are LNHNV and YYDKDF (reference sequence). CDR3 length: 14 amino acids. The CDR3 protein is CATSSLTVPETQYF. As DNA, the CDR3 is TGTGCCACCTCCTCGCTAACAGTTCCAGAGACCCAGTACTTC.

This chain links TRBV11-2 with TRBJ2-3, with D tentatively TRBD1 (5 bases). The V and J ends lost 3 bases and 2 bases respectively, with 9 bases between them. Germline-derived CDR1 and CDR2 are SGHAT and FQNNGV. The CDR3 runs to 14 residues. In nucleotides, the CDR3 is TGTGCCAGCAGCTTCTACAGGACCACAGATACGCAGTATTTT. As protein: CASSFYRTTDTQYF. Full variable domain (outside the CDR3, taken from reference TRBV11-2 and TRBJ2-3): EAGVAQSPRYKIIEKRQSVAFWCNPISGHATLYWYQQILGQGPKLLIQFQNNGVVDDSQLPKDRFSAERLKGVDSTLKIQPAKLEDSAVYLCASSFYRTTDTQYFGPGTRLTVL.

The chain couples TRBV5-6 to TRBJ1-1; tentatively, D is TRBD1 (5 bases). V shed 6 bases and J shed 4 bases, with 16 bases lying between them. Germline V gene lookup returns CDR1 SGHDT and CDR2 YYEEEE. CDR3 length: 14 residues. The chain's CDR3 is CASTSWGVSTEAFF. The CDR3 DNA reads as TGTGCCAGCACTTCGTGGGGGGTATCCACTGAAGCTTTCTTT.

This chain uses TRBV5-1 with TRBJ2-7, with 7 bases identical to TRBD1. Germline V CDR1 and CDR2: SGHRS, YFSETQ. The V gene end was trimmed by 8 bases and the J gene end by 3 bases; junction bases not matched to a gene: 5. The CDR3 extends over 12 amino acids. The CDR3 DNA is TGCGCCAGGACAGGGAATCTCTACGAGCAGTACTTC. It is translated as CARTGNLYEQYF.

The rearrangement joins TRBV5-1 to TRBJ1-2; TRBD1 aligns across 8 bases. The ends lost 1 base at V and 6 bases at J; junction bases unmatched: 2. Germline CDR1 and CDR2: SGHRS and YFSETQ. The CDR3 consists of 13 residues. The CDR3 DNA reads as TGCGCCAGCAGCTTGCAGGGGGCTCATGGCTACACCTTC. It translates to CASSLQGAHGYTF.

This clone was seen a handful of times. The rearrangement uses TRBV6-1 and TRBJ2-3; 9 nucleotides align to TRBD2. The junction had 3 bases not matched to a gene; V was cut back by 3 bases and J by 2 bases. This CDR3 is built from 15 residues. Germline CDR1 is MNHNS and CDR2 is SASEGT. The CDR3 loop reads CASSEGGGATDTQYF. DNA for the CDR3: TGTGCCAGCAGTGAGGGCGGGGGGGCCACAGATACGCAGTATTTT.

The chain is built from TRBV27 and TRBJ1-1; 9 bases match TRBD1. J lost 0 bases, V lost 3 bases, and 17 bases had no gene match. Germline V lookup: CDR1 MNHEY, CDR2 SMNVEV (reference sequence). The CDR3 loop spans 20 amino acids. CDR3 DNA sequence: TGTGCCAGCAGTTTCATCCCCGTCCGGGACAGGGATCACATGAACACTGAAGCTTTCTTT. As protein: CASSFIPVRDRDHMNTEAFF.

This rearrangement joins TRBV5-4 to TRBJ1-1; D unclear. The CDR3 extends over 12 amino acids. Germline CDR1 is SGHNT and CDR2 is YYREEE (reference sequence). With 4 bases removed from V and 2 bases from J, the gap between germline ends came to 6 bases. CDR3 sequence reads: CASSEINTEAFF. The CDR3 DNA reads as TGTGCCAGCAGCGAGATTAACACTGAAGCTTTCTTT.

V and J are TRBV7-9 and TRBJ1-6; possible D gene TRBD1, 5 bases. The CDR3 has 13 residues. V lost 1 base and J lost 10, with 8 bases in between. Germline CDR1 and CDR2: SEHNR and FQNEAQ (reference sequence). CDR3 sequence reads: CASSLGRGSPLHF. The CDR3 nucleotides are TGTGCCAGCAGCTTAGGACGGGGGTCACCCCTCCACTTT.

The V and J genes are TRBV30 and TRBJ2-3; TRBD2 matches 7 bases. Germline V CDR1 and CDR2: GTSNPN, SVGIG (reference sequence). Trimming took 0 bases from V and 7 from J; bases not matched to a gene: 4. The CDR3 runs 13 residues. CDR3 sequence (DNA): TGTGCCTGGAGTGTTAGCGGGCGGAATACGCAGTATTTT. Protein sequence: CAWSVSGRNTQYF.

V and J are TRBV7-2 and TRBJ1-3, with no clear D. With 3 bases removed from V and 4 bases from J, the gap between germline ends came to 7 bases. The germline V gene has CDR1 SGHTA and CDR2 FQGNSA. This CDR3 is 13 amino acids long. Written as DNA, the CDR3 is TGTGCCAGCAGCTTTTCCCAAGGAAACACCATATATTTT. Amino acid sequence: CASSFSQGNTIYF.

The gene calls are TRBV5-1 and TRBJ1-3, with unresolved D. Trimming took off 2 bases at V and 3 bases at J, with 18 bases between the two ends. This CDR3 is built from 17 residues. The germline V gene encodes CDR1 SGHRS and CDR2 YFSETQ. CDR3 residues: CASSLPLDSGGGNTIYF. CDR3 bases: TGCGCCAGCAGCTTACCCCTCGACTCAGGAGGTGGAAACACCATATATTTT.

The J gene is TRBJ2-5, the V gene TRBV7-9; 8 bases agree with TRBD2. Germline V gives CDR1 SEHNR, CDR2 FQNEAQ (reference sequence). V was pared by 0 bases and J by 5 bases, with 5 bases of the junction left unmatched. This CDR3 has 15 amino acids. In DNA, the CDR3 is TGTGCCAGCAGCTTAGCGCGGGGGGCCTGGGAGACCCAGTACTTC. Translation: CASSLARGAWETQYF.

V is TRBV19 and J is TRBJ2-1; weak D call: TRBD1 (7 bases). This CDR3 has 13 residues. From germline, CDR1 is LNHDA and CDR2 SQIVND (reference sequence). V was clipped by 11 bases and J by 0 bases, with 11 bases between them. CDR3 region: CAAGTASYNEQFF. DNA of the CDR3: TGTGCCGCGGGGACAGCCTCCTACAATGAGCAGTTCTTC.

V usage is TRBV6-5 and J usage is TRBJ2-7; D unresolved. Germline V lookup: CDR1 MNHEY, CDR2 SVGAGI. V gave up 6 bases and J gave up 3 bases, with 3 bases separating them. The CDR3 is 10 amino acids. CDR3: CASSHYEQYF. Written as DNA, the CDR3 is TGTGCCAGCAGCCACTACGAGCAGTACTTC.

The chain links TRBV5-1 to TRBJ2-1, with 10 bases aligning to TRBD1. The V gene's germline CDR1 is SGHRS and CDR2 YFSETQ. The CDR3 consists of 14 residues. The junction had 5 bases not matched to a gene; V was cut back by 4 bases and J by 7 bases. CDR3: CASSRQGADNEQFF. The CDR3 DNA reads TGCGCCAGCAGCCGACAGGGGGCGGATAATGAGCAGTTCTTC.

This clone was observed a single time. The chain employs TRBV7-2 and TRBJ1-1, with D tentatively TRBD1 (6 bases). From germline, CDR1 is SGHTA and CDR2 FQGNSA. Between the trimmed V and J ends, which lost 5 bases and 4 bases, there was a span of 14 bases. The CDR3 contains 14 residues. The CDR3 protein is CASSLSGVGTEAFF. Here the CDR3 DNA reads TGTGCCAGCAGCCTTTCAGGGGTCGGCACTGAAGCTTTCTTT.

The gene calls are TRBV6-5 and TRBJ1-1; 8 positions match TRBD1. Germline V CDR1 and CDR2: MNHEY, SVGAGI. The junction had 3 bases not matched to a gene; V was cut back by 2 bases and J by 4 bases. The CDR3 totals 14 residues. CDR3 sequence: CASSYRQGITEAFF. CDR3 nucleotide sequence: TGTGCCAGCAGTTACAGACAGGGGATCACTGAAGCTTTCTTT.

The chain employs TRBV6-1 and TRBJ2-7; possibly TRBD1 for D (6 bases). Germline V CDR1 and CDR2: MNHNS, SASEGT. There are 14 residues in the CDR3. V lost 7 bases and J lost 3, with 16 bases in between. CDR3 coding DNA: TGTGCCAGCACCCCCGGACAGTTGAGCTACGAGCAGTACTTC. Protein sequence: CASTPGQLSYEQYF.

The chain has TRBV5-1 and TRBJ2-7, with TRBD2 matching 14 bases. Losses at the gene ends were 0 bases for V and 2 bases for J; bases not matched to a gene: 4. Germline V gene sequence: CDR1 SGHRS, CDR2 YFSETQ. This CDR3 spans 17 amino acids. CDR3 nucleotides: TGCGCCAGCAGCTTGGGGACTAGCGGGGGGTCGGCCTACGAGCAGTACTTC. It encodes CASSLGTSGGSAYEQYF.

The chain uses TRBV15 and TRBJ1-3; unclear D gene. V was shortened by 0 bases and J by 0 bases, with 12 bases between the two germline ends. The CDR3 has 17 residues. Germline V gene lookup returns CDR1 LNHNV and CDR2 YYDKDF (reference sequence). The DNA of the CDR3 is TGTGCCACCAGCAGAGATCGTATCATGAGCTCTGGAAACACCATATATTTT. It specifies CATSRDRIMSSGNTIYF.

The chain carries TRBV6-5 and TRBJ1-6; D remains ambiguous. The CDR3 spans 13 residues. Germline assignment: CDR1 MNHEY and CDR2 SVGAGI. Trimming stripped 7 bases from V and 7 bases from J, with 11 bases between. The CDR3 loop is CASKGLPNSPLHF. CDR3 bases: TGTGCCAGCAAAGGACTACCCAATTCACCCCTCCACTTT.

V and J are TRBV7-9 and TRBJ1-2; TRBD1 matches 9 bases. Per germline, CDR1 SEHNR and CDR2 FQNEAQ (reference sequence). V lost 5 bases, J lost 7 bases, and 8 bases stayed unmatched. This CDR3 has 14 residues. Here the CDR3 reads CASSHQDRGRGYTF. CDR3 bases: TGTGCCAGCAGCCACCAGGACAGGGGACGTGGCTACACCTTC.